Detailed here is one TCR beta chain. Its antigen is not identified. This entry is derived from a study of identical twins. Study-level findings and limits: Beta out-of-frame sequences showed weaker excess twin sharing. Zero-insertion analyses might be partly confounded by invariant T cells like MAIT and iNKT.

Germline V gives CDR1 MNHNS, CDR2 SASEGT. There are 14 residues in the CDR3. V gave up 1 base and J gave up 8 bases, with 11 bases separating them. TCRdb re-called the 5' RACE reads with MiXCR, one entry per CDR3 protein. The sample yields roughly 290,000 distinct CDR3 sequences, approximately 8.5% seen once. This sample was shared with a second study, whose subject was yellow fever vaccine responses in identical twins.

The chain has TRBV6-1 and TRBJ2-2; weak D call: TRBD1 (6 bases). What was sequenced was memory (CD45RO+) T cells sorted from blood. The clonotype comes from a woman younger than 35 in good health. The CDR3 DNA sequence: TGTGCCAGCAGTGAAGGACAGGCTCGGGGGGAGCTGTTTTTT. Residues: CASSEGQARGELFF.